These 5 T cell receptor beta chains were sequenced from one sample in a study of shared clonotypes between healthy human individuals. Profiled with immunoSEQ multiplex PCR; TCRdb holds only in-frame clones, not every one. The sample lists about 490,000 clones, 65% to 80% seen once, with roughly 12% in the top ten. Sequencing was carried out using PBMCs. The receptor source for this set is a woman in her thirties or forties in good health. Some clones in this sample may be carry-over from other donors' samples.

As to this clone: Distinct nucleotide sequences in the sample also encode this CDR3. V gene TRBV19 combines with J gene TRBJ1-5; possibly TRBD1 for D (5 bases). Germline values: CDR1 LNHDA, CDR2 SQIVND (reference sequence). This CDR3 is 13 amino acids long. The V end lost 4 bases, the J end lost 7 bases, and 11 bases lay between the germline ends. CDR3 DNA: TGTGCCAGTAGTACTCAGGGTGGGCAGCCCCAGCATTTT. It specifies CASSTQGGQPQHF. Looking up the rest from reference TRBV19 and TRBJ1-5 gives the full variable domain: DGGITQSPKYLFRKEGQNVTLSCEQNLNHDAMYWYRQDPGQGLRLIYYSQIVNDFQKGDIAEGYSVSREKKESFPLTVTSAQKNPTAFYLCASSTQGGQPQHFGDGTRLSIL.

The rearrangement links TRBV18 to TRBJ2-7; D is possibly TRBD1 (6 bases). V was cut by 4 bases and J by 2 bases, with 15 bases left in between. Per the germline V gene, CDR1 is KGHSH and CDR2 is LQKENI. This CDR3 has 15 residues. CDR3 nucleotides: TGTGCCAGCTCACTACAGGGTTTGGGTACCTACGAGCAGTACTTC. Translated: CASSLQGLGTYEQYF.

The chain recombines TRBV28 with TRBJ2-7; D not resolved. The length of the CDR3 is 13 residues. V was shortened by 10 bases and J by 7 bases, with 20 bases between the two germline ends. Germline V gene sequence: CDR1 MDHEN, CDR2 SYDVKM. In DNA form, the CDR3 reads TGTGCCACCCAGGTTCCCTACCTCGGGGAGCAGTACTTC. Protein: CATQVPYLGEQYF. Filled out from reference TRBV28 and TRBJ2-7, the complete variable domain reads DVKVTQSSRYLVKRTGEKVFLECVQDMDHENMFWYRQDPGLGLRLIYFSYDVKMKEKGDIPEGYSVSREKKERFSLILESASTNQTSMYLCATQVPYLGEQYFGPGTRLTVT.

V is TRBV6-5 and J is TRBJ2-7, with TRBD1 matching over 9 bases. CDR1 and CDR2 from the germline V gene are MNHEY and SVGAGI. V dropped 2 bases and J dropped 5; count of bases not matched to a gene: 10. This CDR3 has 16 residues. CDR3 nucleotide sequence: TGTGCCAGCAGTTACCGCTACAACAGGGGGCTCAACGAGCAGTACTTC. Translated, it gives CASSYRYNRGLNEQYF.

The rearrangement uses TRBV4-1 and TRBJ2-1; 9 bases agree with TRBD2. The V segment lost 2 bases and the J segment 3 bases; nucleotides outside the gene matches: 2. The CDR3 loop spans 15 amino acids. Germline values: CDR1 MGHRA, CDR2 YSYEKL. As DNA, the CDR3 is TGCGCCAGCAGCCAAAGTAGCGGGAGCTACAATGAGCAGTTCTTC. Translating gives CASSQSSGSYNEQFF.